One sample yielded the 11 T cell receptor beta chains listed below, sequenced in a study of identical twins. TCRdb ran MiXCR on the 5' RACE reads and lists one entry per CDR3 protein. The sample records approximately 210,000 distinct CDR3 sequences, approximately 7.1% being singletons. Another study also made use of these data, one on T cells expressing NK-cell markers.

The source material was CD8+ T cells sorted from blood. These receptor sequences come from a woman aged 18-35 years in good health.

The V gene is TRBV18, the J gene TRBJ2-1, with 7 bases identical to TRBD2. The CDR3 consists of 19 residues. Trimming cost V 6 bases and J 1 base; bases outside gene matches: 18. CDR1 and CDR2 (germline): KGHSH, LQKENI. The CDR3 protein is CASSPGSGGSIWSYNEQFF. CDR3 nucleotide sequence: TGTGCCAGCTCTCCCGGTAGTGGCGGGAGTATATGGTCCTACAATGAGCAGTTCTTC.

The gene calls are TRBV9 and TRBJ2-2; TRBD2 agrees at 7 bases. Trimming cost V 7 bases and J 3 bases; bases outside gene matches: 9. Germline-derived CDR1 and CDR2 are SGDLS and YYNGEE. The CDR3 loop spans 15 amino acids. The CDR3 region is CASSWERGYTGELFF. The CDR3 DNA sequence: TGTGCCAGCTCTTGGGAGCGGGGATACACCGGGGAGCTGTTTTTT.

The rearrangement links TRBV12-3 or TRBV12-4 to TRBJ2-2; D could derive from TRBD1 or TRBD2 (6 bases each). Trimming cost V 6 bases and J 4 bases, with 9 bases left between them. The CDR3 has 13 amino acids. CDR3 in DNA: TGTGCCAGCAGAGGGGGGAGCACCGGGGAGCTGTTTTTT. Its protein is CASRGGSTGELFF.

This clonotype was detected a few times. At one end, the junction sequence differs from germline, possibly due to a read error. The chain has TRBV4-3 and TRBJ2-1, with 7 positions matching TRBD2. This CDR3 has 16 residues. Per germline, CDR1 LGHNA and CDR2 YSLEER. CDR3 bases: TGCGCCACCAGCCCGATCGACGGGGGGACCTACAATGAGCAGTTCTTC. It translates to CATSPIDGGTYNEQFF.

The chain links TRBV3-1 to TRBJ2-2; D gene unclear. Germline lookup yields CDR1 LGHDT and CDR2 YNNKEL (reference sequence). Trimming left V 2 bases short and J 7 bases short, with 5 bases between. The CDR3 spans 12 residues. Here the CDR3 reads CASSQPIGELFF. The CDR3 nucleotides read TGTGCCAGCAGCCAACCGATCGGGGAGCTGTTTTTT.

The sample holds a few counts of this clonotype. The CDR3 sequence: CSARDRTTTNEKLFF. As DNA, the CDR3 is TGCAGTGCTAGAGACAGAACGACAACTAATGAAAAACTGTTTTTT. This chain joins TRBV20-1 and TRBJ1-4; D gene uncertain. This CDR3 contains 15 residues. Germline V gene sequence: CDR1 DFQATT, CDR2 SNEGSKA (reference sequence). Trimming took 0 bases from V and 0 from J, leaving 8 bases between them.

In this sample, this clonotype turned up many times. The V and J genes are TRBV5-1 and TRBJ1-3; unclear D gene. Germline loops: CDR1 SGHRS, CDR2 YFSETQ. The CDR3 is made up of 15 amino acids. V lost 0 bases to trimming and J lost 4 bases, with 11 bases between them. The CDR3 DNA sequence: TGCGCCAGCAGCTTGGATGCTAAGAAGGGAAACACCATATATTTT. It yields the protein CASSLDAKKGNTIYF. Variable domain in full (rest from reference TRBV5-1 and TRBJ1-3): KAGVTQTPRYLIKTRGQQVTLSCSPISGHRSVSWYQQTPGQGLQFLFEYFSETQRNKGNFPGRFSGRQFSNSRSEMNVSTLELGDSALYLCASSLDAKKGNTIYFGEGSWLTVV.

This clonotype has a handful of counts. The V gene is TRBV5-1, the J gene TRBJ1-4; the match to TRBD1 covers 7 bases. Looked up from germline, CDR1 is SGHRS and CDR2 is YFSETQ. This CDR3 contains 15 residues. J was trimmed by 3 bases and V by 4 bases; bases with no gene match: 6. The CDR3 coding sequence is TGCGCCAGCAGCGCCTCAGGGGGGGCTAATGAAAAACTGTTTTTT. Its protein product is CASSASGGANEKLFF.

This clonotype ranks as medium-sized. J is TRBJ2-1 and V is TRBV24-1; no reliable D call. Germline lookup yields CDR1 KGHDR and CDR2 SFDVKD. The CDR3 is 12 amino acids. The V end lost 6 bases, the J end lost 6 bases, and 8 bases lay between the germline ends. The CDR3 protein is CATSTSSNEQFF. The CDR3 nucleotides are TGTGCCACCAGTACGTCTAGCAATGAGCAGTTCTTC.

This chain uses TRBV20-1 with TRBJ2-4, with unresolved D. The V end was cut by 1 base, the J end by 7 bases, with 14 bases between. The CDR3 loop spans 14 amino acids. Germline V CDR1 and CDR2: DFQATT, SNEGSKA (reference sequence). CDR3 protein: CSARGGHGWNIQYF. CDR3 nucleotide sequence: TGCAGTGCTAGAGGTGGCCATGGGTGGAACATTCAGTACTTC.

This clonotype was detected a few times. The chain joins TRBV28 to TRBJ2-5; 8 bases fit TRBD2. The length of the CDR3 is 14 residues. V gave up 6 bases and J gave up 3 bases; unmatched junction bases: 6. Germline assignment: CDR1 MDHEN and CDR2 SYDVKM. As DNA, the CDR3 is TGTGCCAGCAGCCCTGAGCGGGAGAAAGAGACCCAGTACTTC. Protein: CASSPEREKETQYF. Full variable domain (rest looked up from reference TRBV28 and TRBJ2-5): DVKVTQSSRYLVKRTGEKVFLECVQDMDHENMFWYRQDPGLGLRLIYFSYDVKMKEKGDIPEGYSVSREKKERFSLILESASTNQTSMYLCASSPEREKETQYFGPGTRLLVL.